This T cell receptor beta chain was sequenced for a study of cytomegalovirus exposure and HLA in healthy donors. This PCR relied on a set of 60 Vbeta primers and 13 Jbeta primers. Clones were sequenced by immunoSEQ multiplex PCR, and TCRdb holds only the in-frame ones, with some missing. The sample records about 100,000 clones, 84% being singletons. Whole-study results and caveats: There were reportedly fewer N-insertions in an Asian-associated ancestry cluster than the roughly 670-donor mean, in a later analysis.

Concerning this clone: What it recognizes is unknown.

V was pared by 5 bases and J by 1 base, with 8 bases of the junction left unmatched. The CDR3 loop spans 16 amino acids. Germline V gives CDR1 SGHAT, CDR2 FQNNGV. V gene TRBV11-2 combines with J gene TRBJ1-2; TRBD1 matches at 9 bases. This receptor was identified in a woman younger than 35 in good health and CMV-seronegative. Source material: PBMCs. The CDR3: CASSPQGAYVNYGYTF. The CDR3 DNA reads TGTGCCAGCAGCCCACAGGGGGCCTATGTTAACTATGGCTACACCTTC.